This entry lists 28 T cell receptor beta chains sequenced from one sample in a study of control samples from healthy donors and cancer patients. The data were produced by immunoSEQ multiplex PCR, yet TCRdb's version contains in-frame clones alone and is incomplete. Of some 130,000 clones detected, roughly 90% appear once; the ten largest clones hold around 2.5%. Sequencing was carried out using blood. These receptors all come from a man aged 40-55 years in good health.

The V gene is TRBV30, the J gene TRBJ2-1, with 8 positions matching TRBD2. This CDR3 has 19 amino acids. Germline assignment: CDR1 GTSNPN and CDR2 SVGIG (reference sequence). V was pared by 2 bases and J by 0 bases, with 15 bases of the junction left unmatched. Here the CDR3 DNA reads TGTGCCTGGAGTTCCCGTTTCGGCGGGGGGATTGTCTCCTACAATGAGCAGTTCTTC. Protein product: CAWSSRFGGGIVSYNEQFF.

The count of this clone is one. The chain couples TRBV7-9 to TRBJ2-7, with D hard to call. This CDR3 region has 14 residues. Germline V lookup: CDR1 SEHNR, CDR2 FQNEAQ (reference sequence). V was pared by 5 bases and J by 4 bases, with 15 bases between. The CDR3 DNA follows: TGTGCCAGCAGCCCGAAGTTTACATTATACGAGCAGTACTTC. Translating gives CASSPKFTLYEQYF.

The CDR3: CASSLGGGLVGELFF. The CDR3 DNA follows: TGCGCCAGCAGCTTGGGCGGAGGGTTGGTCGGGGAGCTGTTTTTT. The chain joins TRBV5-1 to TRBJ2-2, with D perhaps TRBD2 (6 bases). Germline CDR1 reads SGHRS; CDR2 reads YFSETQ. The CDR3 is made up of 15 amino acids. Trimming removed 0 bases at V and 7 bases at J, with 13 bases between.

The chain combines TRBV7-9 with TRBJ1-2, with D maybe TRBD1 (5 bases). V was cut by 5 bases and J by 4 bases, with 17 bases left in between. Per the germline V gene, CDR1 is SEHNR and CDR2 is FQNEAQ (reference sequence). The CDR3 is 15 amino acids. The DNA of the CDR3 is TGTGCCAGCAGCCTCGGGCAGGGAGTGGTCTATGGCTACACCTTC. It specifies CASSLGQGVVYGYTF.

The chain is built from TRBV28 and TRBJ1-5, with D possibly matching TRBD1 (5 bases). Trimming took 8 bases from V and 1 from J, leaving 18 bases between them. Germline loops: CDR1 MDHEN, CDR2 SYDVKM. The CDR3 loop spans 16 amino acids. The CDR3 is CASADRQKISNQPQHF. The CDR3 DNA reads TGTGCCAGCGCCGACAGACAGAAAATAAGCAATCAGCCCCAGCATTTT.

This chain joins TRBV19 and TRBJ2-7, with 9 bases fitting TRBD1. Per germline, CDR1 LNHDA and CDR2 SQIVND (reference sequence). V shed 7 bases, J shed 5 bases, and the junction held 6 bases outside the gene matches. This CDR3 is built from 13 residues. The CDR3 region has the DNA TGTGCCAGTAACCCAACAGGGGGCAACGAGCAGTACTTC. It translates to CASNPTGGNEQYF.

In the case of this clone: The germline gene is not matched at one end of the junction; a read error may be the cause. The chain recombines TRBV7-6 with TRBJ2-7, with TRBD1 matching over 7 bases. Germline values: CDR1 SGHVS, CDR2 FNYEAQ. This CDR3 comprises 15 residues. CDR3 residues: CASSFRSGTAYDLGF. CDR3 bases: TGTGCCAGCAGCTTTCGTTCCGGGACAGCTTATGATTTGGGCTTC.

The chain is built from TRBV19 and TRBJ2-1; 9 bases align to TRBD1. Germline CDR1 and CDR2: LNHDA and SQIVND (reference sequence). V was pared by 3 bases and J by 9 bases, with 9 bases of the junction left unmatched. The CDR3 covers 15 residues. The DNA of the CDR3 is TGTGCCAGTAGTATTAGGAGGACAGGGGCGGGTGAGCAGTTCTTC. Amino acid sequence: CASSIRRTGAGEQFF.

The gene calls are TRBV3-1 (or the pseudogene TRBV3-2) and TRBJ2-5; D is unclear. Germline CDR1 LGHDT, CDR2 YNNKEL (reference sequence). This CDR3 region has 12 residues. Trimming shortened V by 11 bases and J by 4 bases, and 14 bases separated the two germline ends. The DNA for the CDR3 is TGTGCCGTGTCAGCTCTGGGAGAGACCCAGTACTTC. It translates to CAVSALGETQYF.

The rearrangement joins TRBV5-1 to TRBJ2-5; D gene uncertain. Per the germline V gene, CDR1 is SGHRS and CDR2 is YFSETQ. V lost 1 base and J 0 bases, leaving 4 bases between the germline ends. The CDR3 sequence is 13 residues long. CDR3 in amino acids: CASSLTYQETQYF. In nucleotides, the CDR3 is TGCGCCAGCAGCTTGACGTACCAAGAGACCCAGTACTTC.

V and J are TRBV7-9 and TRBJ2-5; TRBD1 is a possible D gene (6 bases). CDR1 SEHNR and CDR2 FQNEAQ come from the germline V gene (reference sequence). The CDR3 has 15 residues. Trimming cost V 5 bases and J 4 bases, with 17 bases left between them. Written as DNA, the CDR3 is TGTGCCAGCAGCCAAGACGAAGGGGGAAGAGAGACCCAGTACTTC. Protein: CASSQDEGGRETQYF. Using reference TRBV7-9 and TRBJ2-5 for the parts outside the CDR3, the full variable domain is DTGVSQNPRHKITKRGQNVTFRCDPISEHNRLYWYRQTLGQGPEFLTYFQNEAQLEKSRLLSDRFSAERPKGSFSTLEIQRTEQGDSAMYLCASSQDEGGRETQYFGPGTRLLVL.

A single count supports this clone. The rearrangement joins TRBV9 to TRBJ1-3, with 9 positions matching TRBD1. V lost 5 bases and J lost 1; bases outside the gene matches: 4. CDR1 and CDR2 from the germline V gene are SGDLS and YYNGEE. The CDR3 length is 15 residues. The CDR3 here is CASSTGTGSGNTIYF. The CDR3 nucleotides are TGTGCCAGCAGTACCGGGACAGGGTCTGGAAACACCATATATTTT.

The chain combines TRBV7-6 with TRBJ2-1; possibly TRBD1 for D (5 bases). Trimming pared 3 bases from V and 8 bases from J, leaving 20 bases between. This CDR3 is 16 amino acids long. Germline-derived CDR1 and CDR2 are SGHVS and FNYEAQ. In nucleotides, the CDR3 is TGTGCCAGCAGCTTGGGGCCATTACTCGCCCCCGATGAGCAGTTCTTC. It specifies CASSLGPLLAPDEQFF.

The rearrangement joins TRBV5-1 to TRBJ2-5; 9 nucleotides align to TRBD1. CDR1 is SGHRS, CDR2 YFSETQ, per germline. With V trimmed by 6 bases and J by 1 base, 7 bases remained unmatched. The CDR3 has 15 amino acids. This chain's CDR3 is CASKGTGKVQETQYF. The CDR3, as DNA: TGCGCCAGCAAAGGGACAGGGAAGGTCCAAGAGACCCAGTACTTC.

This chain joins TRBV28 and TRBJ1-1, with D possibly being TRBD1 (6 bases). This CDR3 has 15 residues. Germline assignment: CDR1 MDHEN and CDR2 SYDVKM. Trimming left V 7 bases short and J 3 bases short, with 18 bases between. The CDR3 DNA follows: TGTGCCAGCAAACTTCCCGGGACATCCCACACTGAAGCTTTCTTT. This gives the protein CASKLPGTSHTEAFF.

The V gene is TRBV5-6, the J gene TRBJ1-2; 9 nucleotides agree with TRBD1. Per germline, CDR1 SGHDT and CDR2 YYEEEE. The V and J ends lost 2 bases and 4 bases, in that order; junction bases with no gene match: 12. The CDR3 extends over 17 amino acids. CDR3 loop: CASSFSKTGTGIYGYTF. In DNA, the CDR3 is TGTGCCAGCAGCTTCTCTAAGACGGGGACAGGGATCTATGGCTACACCTTC.

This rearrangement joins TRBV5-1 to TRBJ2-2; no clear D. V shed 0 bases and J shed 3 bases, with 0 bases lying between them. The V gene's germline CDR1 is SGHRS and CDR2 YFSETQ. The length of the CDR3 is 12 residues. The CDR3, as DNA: TGCGCCAGCAGCTTGGACACCGGGGAGCTGTTTTTT. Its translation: CASSLDTGELFF.

The CDR3 DNA sequence: TGTGCCAGCAGCTACGGGGTCGGCACAGATACGCAGTATTTT. Its protein product is CASSYGVGTDTQYF. The rearrangement joins TRBV11-2 to TRBJ2-3, with D possibly matching TRBD2 (5 bases). CDR1 is SGHAT and CDR2 is FQNNGV in the germline V gene. Deletions cut 4 bases from V and 1 base from J, with 9 bases between. This CDR3 region has 14 residues. The complete variable domain, with remaining parts taken from reference TRBV11-2 and TRBJ2-3, reads EAGVAQSPRYKIIEKRQSVAFWCNPISGHATLYWYQQILGQGPKLLIQFQNNGVVDDSQLPKDRFSAERLKGVDSTLKIQPAKLEDSAVYLCASSYGVGTDTQYFGPGTRLTVL.

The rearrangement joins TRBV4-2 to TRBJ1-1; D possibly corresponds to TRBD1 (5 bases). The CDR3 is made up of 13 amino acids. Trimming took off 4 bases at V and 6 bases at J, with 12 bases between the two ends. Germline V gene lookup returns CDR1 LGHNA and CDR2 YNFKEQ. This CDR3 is CASSPAGAPEAFF. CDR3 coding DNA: TGTGCCAGCAGCCCTGCTGGGGCCCCTGAAGCTTTCTTT.

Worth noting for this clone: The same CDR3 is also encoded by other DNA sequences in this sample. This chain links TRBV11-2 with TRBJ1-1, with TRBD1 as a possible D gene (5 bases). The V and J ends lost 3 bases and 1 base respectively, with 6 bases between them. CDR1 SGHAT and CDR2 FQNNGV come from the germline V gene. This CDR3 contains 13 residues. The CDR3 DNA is TGTGCCAGCAGCTTCCAGGGGAACACTGAAGCTTTCTTT. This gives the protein CASSFQGNTEAFF.

The CDR3 sequence: CASSLAGAANNEQFF. CDR3 DNA sequence: TGTGCCAGCAGCTTGGCCGGGGCAGCTAACAATGAGCAGTTCTTC. The chain recombines TRBV5-5 with TRBJ2-1, with D perhaps matching TRBD1 or TRBD2 (5 bases each). The germline V gene has CDR1 SGHKS and CDR2 YYEKEE (reference sequence). This CDR3 has 15 residues. Trimming shortened V by 0 bases and J by 5 bases, and 12 bases separated the two germline ends.

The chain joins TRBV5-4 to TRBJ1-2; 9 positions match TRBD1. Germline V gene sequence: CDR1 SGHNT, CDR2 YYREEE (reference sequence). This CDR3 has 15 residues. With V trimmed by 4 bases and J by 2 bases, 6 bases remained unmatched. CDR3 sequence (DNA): TGTGCCAGCAGCCACGGGACAGGGAAGAACTATGGCTACACCTTC. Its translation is CASSHGTGKNYGYTF.

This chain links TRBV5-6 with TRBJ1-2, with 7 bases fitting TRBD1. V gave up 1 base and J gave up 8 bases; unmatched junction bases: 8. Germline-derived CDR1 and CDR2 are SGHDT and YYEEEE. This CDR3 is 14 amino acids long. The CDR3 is CASSLTGETEGYTF. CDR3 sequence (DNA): TGTGCCAGCAGCTTGACAGGGGAAACGGAGGGCTACACCTTC.

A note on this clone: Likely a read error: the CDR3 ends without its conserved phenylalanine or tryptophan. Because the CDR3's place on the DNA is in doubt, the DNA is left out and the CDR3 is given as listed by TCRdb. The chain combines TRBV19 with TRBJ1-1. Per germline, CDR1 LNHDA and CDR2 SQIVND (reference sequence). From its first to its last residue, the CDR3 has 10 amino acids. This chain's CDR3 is CAILEGGLGD.

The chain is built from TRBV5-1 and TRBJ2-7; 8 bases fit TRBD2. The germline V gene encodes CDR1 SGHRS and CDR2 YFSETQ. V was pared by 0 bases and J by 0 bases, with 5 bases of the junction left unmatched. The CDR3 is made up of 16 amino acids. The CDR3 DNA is TGCGCCAGCAGCTTGGGTTTCGGGGGGGCCTCCTACGAGCAGTACTTC. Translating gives CASSLGFGGASYEQYF.

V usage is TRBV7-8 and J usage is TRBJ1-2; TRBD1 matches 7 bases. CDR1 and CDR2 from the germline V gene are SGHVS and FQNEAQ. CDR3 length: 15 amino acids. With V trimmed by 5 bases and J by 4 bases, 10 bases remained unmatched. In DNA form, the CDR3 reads TGTGCCAGCAGCCTACTGACAGGGCCTTTCTATGGCTACACCTTC. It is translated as CASSLLTGPFYGYTF.

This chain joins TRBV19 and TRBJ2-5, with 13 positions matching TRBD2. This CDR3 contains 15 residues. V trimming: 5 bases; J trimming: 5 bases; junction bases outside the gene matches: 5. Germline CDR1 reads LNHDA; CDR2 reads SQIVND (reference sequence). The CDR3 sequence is CASSVTSGGAETQYF. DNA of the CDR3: TGTGCCAGTAGTGTAACTAGCGGGGGGGCGGAGACCCAGTACTTC.

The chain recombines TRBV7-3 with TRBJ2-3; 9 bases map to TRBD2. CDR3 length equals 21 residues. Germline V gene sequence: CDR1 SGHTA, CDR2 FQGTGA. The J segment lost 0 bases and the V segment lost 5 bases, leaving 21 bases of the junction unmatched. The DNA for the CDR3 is TGTGCCAGCAGCCTAGGCGGGCCAGCGGGGGGACCAATTTCTAGCACAGATACGCAGTATTTT. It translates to CASSLGGPAGGPISSTDTQYF.